The 3 T cell receptor beta chains presented below share a single source sample, sequenced in a study of cytomegalovirus exposure and HLA in healthy donors. PCR amplification relied on 60 Vbeta primers (plus 13 Jbeta primers). Some clones are missing from TCRdb's copy, which holds only in-frame ones; the method was immunoSEQ multiplex PCR. Of 150,000 or so clones listed, about 75% are singletons. Sequenced material: PBMCs. All receptors come from a man aged 40-49 years in good health and CMV-seronegative.

This clone has at least ten counts. This chain connects TRBV7-9 to TRBJ1-2; no clear D. The CDR3 is 14 residues long. CDR1 is SEHNR and CDR2 is FQNEAQ in the germline V gene (reference sequence). V dropped 4 bases and J dropped 2 bases, with 11 bases sitting between them. The CDR3 nucleotides are TGTGCCAGCAGCTCTCTGCGCCTCAACTATGGCTACACCTTC. It specifies CASSSLRLNYGYTF.

This chain uses TRBV5-6 with TRBJ1-1; TRBD1 agrees at 12 bases. V shed 4 bases, J shed 2 bases, and the junction held 15 bases outside the gene matches. Per germline, CDR1 SGHDT and CDR2 YYEEEE. This CDR3 contains 19 residues. The DNA for the CDR3 is TGTGCCAGCAGCCGAGTACCGGGACAGGGGGCGAATATAAACACTGAAGCTTTCTTT. Translated: CASSRVPGQGANINTEAFF.

The chain recombines TRBV2 with TRBJ2-3; TRBD2 matches at 7 bases. The CDR3 runs 13 residues. V dropped 3 bases and J dropped 6; count of bases not matched to a gene: 3. The germline CDR1 and CDR2 sequences are SNHLY and FYNNEI. CDR3 protein: CASSEGGSDTQYF. In DNA, the CDR3 is TGTGCCAGCAGTGAGGGAGGGTCCGATACGCAGTATTTT.